The source of this T cell receptor beta chain is a study of blood T cell repertoires in COVID-19. Turning to the study itself: The samples span acute and convalescent COVID-19 from the United States, Italy and Spain. In each case, the material was cDNA or gDNA derived from T cells, B-cell-depleted T cells, or PBMCs.

How the authors handled the data: It was from reference gene primer amplification that nucleated cell counts were estimated. Assay: immunoSEQ multiplex PCR; the TCRdb copy retains only in-frame clones and omits some. The V and J calls and clone size are taken from that table; D and trimming were inferred from the DNA. Of 210,000 or so clones in the sample, around 90% were seen once. This clone showed up just a few times. The V end lost 2 bases, the J end lost 0 bases, and 10 bases lay between the germline ends. The CDR3 sequence is 14 residues long. CDR1 and CDR2 from the germline V gene are SQVTM and ANQGSEA.

The receptor was isolated from a man younger than 35 with active or convalescent COVID-19. Material: peripheral blood. The V gene is TRBV29-1, the J gene TRBJ1-2; D is possibly TRBD1 (5 bases). CDR3 sequence (DNA): TGCAGCGTTGAATCGGGGGTAGCTAACTATGGCTACACCTTC. Protein sequence: CSVESGVANYGYTF.